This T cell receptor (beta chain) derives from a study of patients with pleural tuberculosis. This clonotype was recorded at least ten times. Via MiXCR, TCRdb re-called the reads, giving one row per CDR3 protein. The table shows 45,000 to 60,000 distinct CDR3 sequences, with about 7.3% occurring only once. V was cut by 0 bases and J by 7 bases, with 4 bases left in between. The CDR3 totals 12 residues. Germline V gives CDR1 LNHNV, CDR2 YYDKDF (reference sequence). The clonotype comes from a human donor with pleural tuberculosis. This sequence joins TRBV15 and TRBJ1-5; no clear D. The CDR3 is CATSRDQQPQHF. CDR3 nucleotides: TGTGCCACCAGCAGAGATCAACAGCCCCAGCATTTT.